A selection of T cell receptor beta chains follows, all from one sample in a study of T cell responses to AZD1222 COVID-19 vaccine. TCRdb keeps only in-frame clones here, not all; method: immunoSEQ multiplex PCR. The sample contains around 160,000 clones, under 95% of which appear only once. Source: peripheral blood, taken on day 0 of MenACWY control vaccination. The receptors derive from an adult in good health. The CDR3 runs from the conserved cysteine through the conserved F or W. The order of the fields is J gene, clone size, D gene, V gene, CDR3 protein, CDR3 DNA. D genes are given only for firm matches. A row's size may be missing; if present it is once, few, many or a size class.

J: TRBJ1-4
size: -
D: TRBD1
V: TRBV5-6
CDR3: CASSRRDRGAEKLFF
DNA: TGTGCCAGCAGCCGGAGGGACAGGGGTGCTGAAAAACTGTTTTTT

J: TRBJ2-1
size: -
D: TRBD1
V: TRBV5-3
CDR3: CARSAVGTDYNEQFF
DNA: TGTGCCAGAAGCGCCGTGGGGACAGACTATAATGAGCAGTTCTTC

J: TRBJ2-5
size: -
D: TRBD2
V: TRBV5-1
CDR3: CASSWGGETQYF
DNA: TGCGCCAGCAGCTGGGGAGGGGAGACCCAGTACTTC

J: TRBJ1-1
size: once
D: -
V: TRBV28
CDR3: CASSFPPRTEAFF
DNA: TGTGCCAGCAGTTTCCCTCCCCGCACTGAAGCTTTCTTT

J: TRBJ2-1
size: -
D: -
V: TRBV13
CDR3: CASSREQRDEQFF
DNA: TGTGCCAGCAGCAGAGAACAGAGGGATGAGCAGTTCTTC

J: TRBJ2-7
size: -
D: TRBD1
V: TRBV27
CDR3: CASSSPGQGVYEQYF
DNA: TGTGCCAGCAGTTCCCCGGGACAGGGAGTCTACGAGCAGTACTTC

J: TRBJ1-1
size: -
D: -
V: TRBV5-1
CDR3: CASSLRWGQDNTEAFF
DNA: TGCGCCAGCAGCTTGCGTTGGGGACAAGATAACACTGAAGCTTTCTTT

J: TRBJ2-5
size: once
D: -
V: TRBV12-3/TRBV12-4
CDR3: CASSLALETQYF
DNA: TGTGCCAGCAGTTTAGCGCTGGAGACCCAGTACTTC

J: TRBJ1-2
size: -
D: TRBD1
V: TRBV2
CDR3: CASSGDSGMAKTF
DNA: TGTGCCAGCAGCGGGGACAGTGGGATGGCTAAGACCTTC

J: TRBJ2-7
size: -
D: TRBD1
V: TRBV27
CDR3: CASSWGQGVYEQYF
DNA: TGTGCCAGCAGTTGGGGACAGGGGGTCTACGAGCAGTACTTC

J: TRBJ1-2
size: -
D: TRBD1
V: TRBV10-3
CDR3: CAISESEGRGGYGYTF
DNA: TGTGCCATCAGTGAGTCTGAAGGCAGGGGGGGTTACGGCTACACCTTC

J: TRBJ2-5
size: once
D: -
V: TRBV12-3/TRBV12-4
CDR3: CASSLRETQYF
DNA: TGTGCCAGCAGTTTAAGGGAGACCCAGTACTTC

J: TRBJ2-7
size: -
D: TRBD1
V: TRBV13
CDR3: CASSLLRDRRYEQYF
DNA: TGTGCCAGCAGCTTATTACGGGACAGGAGGTACGAGCAGTACTTC

J: TRBJ1-1
size: once
D: -
V: TRBV18
CDR3: CASSPRSGASTEAFF
DNA: TGTGCCAGCTCACCACGCTCGGGTGCGTCCACTGAAGCTTTCTTT

J: TRBJ2-7
size: -
D: -
V: TRBV7-9
CDR3: CASSTWTSSYEQYF
DNA: TGTGCCAGCAGCACTTGGACATCTTCCTACGAGCAGTACTTC

J: TRBJ1-1
size: -
D: -
V: TRBV19
CDR3: CASSKGIGGYTEAFF
DNA: TGTGCCAGTAGTAAAGGGATAGGGGGGTACACTGAAGCTTTCTTT

J: TRBJ1-2
size: -
D: -
V: TRBV7-9
CDR3: CASSQDSFYGYTF
DNA: TGTGCCAGCAGCCAAGACAGCTTCTATGGCTACACCTTC

J: TRBJ1-2
size: -
D: TRBD1
V: TRBV29-1
CDR3: CSVSDRSANYGYTF
DNA: TGCAGCGTTTCGGACAGGTCCGCTAACTATGGCTACACCTTC

J: TRBJ1-5
size: -
D: TRBD1
V: TRBV19
CDR3: CASRGTGWSNQPQHF
DNA: TGTGCCAGTAGGGGGACAGGATGGAGCAATCAGCCCCAGCATTTT

J: TRBJ2-7
size: -
D: -
V: TRBV2
CDR3: CASREDSYEQYF
DNA: TGTGCCAGCAGAGAGGACAGTTACGAGCAGTACTTC

J: TRBJ2-7
size: -
D: TRBD1
V: TRBV6-5
CDR3: CASSYYRDSRYEQYF
DNA: TGTGCCAGCAGTTACTACCGGGACAGTCGCTACGAGCAGTACTTC

J: TRBJ1-1
size: -
D: -
V: TRBV7-9
CDR3: CASNPRGNTEAFF
DNA: TGTGCCAGCAACCCCAGGGGGAACACTGAAGCTTTCTTT

J: TRBJ2-5
size: -
D: -
V: TRBV24-1
CDR3: CATSDRTGIETQYF
DNA: TGTGCCACCAGTGACCGAACAGGGATAGAGACCCAGTACTTC

J: TRBJ2-3
size: once
D: -
V: TRBV7-9
CDR3: CASSLARRDTDTQYF
DNA: TGTGCCAGCAGCTTAGCGCGGCGGGACACAGATACGCAGTATTTT

J: TRBJ1-6
size: once
D: -
V: TRBV10-3
CDR3: CAISESLSWNSPLHF
DNA: TGTGCCATCAGTGAGTCCTTGTCCTGGAATTCACCCCTCCACTTT

J: TRBJ2-1
size: once
D: -
V: TRBV7-2
CDR3: CASRGGDEQFF
DNA: TGTGCCAGCCGCGGCGGCGATGAGCAGTTCTTC

J: TRBJ2-7
size: -
D: -
V: TRBV30
CDR3: CAWSNAGAYYEQYF
DNA: TGTGCCTGGAGCAACGCCGGGGCCTACTACGAGCAGTACTTC

J: TRBJ1-2
size: once
D: -
V: TRBV7-9
CDR3: CASSLQDFYGYTF
DNA: TGTGCCAGCAGCTTACAGGATTTCTATGGCTACACCTTC

J: TRBJ1-3
size: -
D: -
V: TRBV12-3/TRBV12-4
CDR3: CASSLGQRNTIYF
DNA: TGTGCCAGCAGTTTAGGGCAGAGAAACACCATATATTTT

J: TRBJ2-7
size: -
D: -
V: TRBV28
CDR3: CASSTYGGGRYEQYF
DNA: TGTGCCAGCAGCACCTATGGGGGGGGCCGGTACGAGCAGTACTTC

J: TRBJ2-1
size: -
D: TRBD2
V: TRBV6-2/TRBV6-3
CDR3: CASSGPGLASPSFYNEQFF
DNA: TGTGCCAGCAGTGGGCCGGGACTAGCCTCTCCCTCCTTCTACAATGAGCAGTTCTTC

J: TRBJ2-7
size: -
D: -
V: TRBV6-6
CDR3: CASSYGGISYEQYF
DNA: TGTGCCAGCAGTTACGGGGGGATCTCCTACGAGCAGTACTTC

J: TRBJ1-1
size: -
D: -
V: TRBV19
CDR3: CASAVGNTEAFF
DNA: TGTGCCAGTGCTGTCGGGAACACTGAAGCTTTCTTT

J: TRBJ1-1
size: -
D: -
V: TRBV6-4
CDR3: CASSEHTNTEAFF
DNA: TGTGCCAGCAGTGAACACACGAACACTGAAGCTTTCTTT

J: TRBJ2-1
size: -
D: -
V: TRBV19
CDR3: CASSPLTAPSYNEQFF
DNA: TGTGCCAGTAGTCCCCTGACCGCTCCTTCCTACAATGAGCAGTTCTTC

J: TRBJ2-1
size: -
D: -
V: TRBV5-1
CDR3: CASSQRPGNNEQFF
DNA: TGCGCCAGCAGCCAGAGGCCCGGGAACAATGAGCAGTTCTTC

J: TRBJ1-1
size: -
D: -
V: TRBV27
CDR3: CASSLQGHRGSTEAFF
DNA: TGTGCCAGCAGTTTACAAGGACACCGGGGGAGCACTGAAGCTTTCTTT

J: TRBJ2-1
size: -
D: TRBD2
V: TRBV7-8
CDR3: CASSSGSGRPYNEQFF
DNA: TGTGCCAGCAGCTCAGGTAGCGGGAGGCCCTACAATGAGCAGTTCTTC

J: TRBJ2-3
size: once
D: -
V: TRBV18
CDR3: CASSPVRQGGSDTQYF
DNA: TGTGCCAGCTCACCAGTGCGACAGGGAGGATCAGATACGCAGTATTTT

J: TRBJ1-2
size: -
D: -
V: TRBV19
CDR3: CASGHNTGQGINYGYTF
DNA: TGTGCCAGTGGGCACAATACGGGACAAGGGATAAACTATGGCTACACCTTC

J: TRBJ2-5
size: -
D: TRBD2
V: TRBV4-2
CDR3: CASSRGLAGAGTQYF
DNA: TGTGCCAGCAGCCGAGGACTAGCGGGGGCCGGGACCCAGTACTTC

J: TRBJ1-2
size: -
D: TRBD1
V: TRBV19
CDR3: CASSGRQGARNYGYTF
DNA: TGTGCCAGTAGTGGTCGACAGGGGGCAAGGAACTATGGCTACACCTTC

J: TRBJ2-1
size: -
D: TRBD2
V: TRBV6-5
CDR3: CASRTSGGAGNEQFF
DNA: TGTGCCAGCAGAACTAGCGGGGGGGCGGGCAATGAGCAGTTCTTC

J: TRBJ1-3
size: -
D: -
V: TRBV27
CDR3: CASADSGNTIYF
DNA: TGTGCCAGCGCGGACTCTGGAAACACCATATATTTT

J: TRBJ2-5
size: few
D: -
V: TRBV11-2
CDR3: CASSLSLGPQETQYF
DNA: TGTGCCAGCAGCTTATCGCTGGGGCCCCAAGAGACCCAGTACTTC

J: TRBJ2-7
size: -
D: -
V: TRBV27
CDR3: CASRAKAGLGSYEQYF
DNA: TGTGCCAGCAGGGCCAAGGCAGGGCTTGGATCCTACGAGCAGTACTTC

J: TRBJ2-2
size: -
D: -
V: TRBV5-6
CDR3: CASSLVASRFTGELFF
DNA: TGTGCCAGCAGCTTGGTTGCTAGCAGATTCACCGGGGAGCTGTTTTTT

J: TRBJ1-5
size: -
D: -
V: TRBV2
CDR3: CASSPAGHGNQPQHF
DNA: TGTGCCAGCAGCCCAGCGGGGCACGGCAATCAGCCCCAGCATTTT

J: TRBJ2-3
size: -
D: -
V: TRBV5-1
CDR3: CASSLNLVDTQYF
DNA: TGCGCCAGCAGCTTGAACCTAGTCGATACGCAGTATTTT

J: TRBJ2-6
size: -
D: -
V: TRBV5-1
CDR3: CASSLTGNSGANVLTF
DNA: TGCGCCAGCAGCTTGACAGGGAACTCTGGGGCCAACGTCCTGACTTTC